This T cell receptor (beta chain) comes out of a study of T-cell reconstitution after alpha-beta-depleted transplantation in children. V lost 7 bases to trimming and J lost 6 bases; unmatched junction nucleotides: 4. Germline V gene lookup returns CDR1 MNHEY and CDR2 SVGEGT. There are 12 residues in the CDR3. Overall study findings and caveats: Some patients' high day-60 TCRbeta diversity was attributed to recipient cells surviving conditioning. Fresh T-cell production supplied most of the T-cell counts and diversity seen one year after transplant.

This clonotype appeared many times. Its matching antigen is unknown. Construction of the TCRbeta library involved unique molecular identifiers. Via MiXCR, TCRdb re-called the PCR reads, giving one row per CDR3 protein. The sample has tens of thousands of distinct CDR3 sequences; less than 20% are singletons. This sample comprised PBMCs, mostly from graft donor cells, obtained 180 days after TCRalphabeta/CD19-depleted stem cell transplant. The chain carries TRBV6-2 or TRBV6-3 and TRBJ2-7; TRBD1 matches at 9 bases. The clonotype was recovered from a male patient aged 2 to 9 who had a stem cell transplant for acute lymphoblastic leukemia, so the T cells may come from the graft donor. This CDR3 reads CASNNRGREQYF. The CDR3 nucleotides read TGTGCCAGCAACAACAGGGGGCGCGAGCAGTACTTC.